This T cell receptor (beta chain) was recovered during a study of response to subunit inactivated influenza vaccine. Study-wide results and limits: T cells newly recruited by each seasonal influenza vaccination are few, the authors suggested.

Unmatched junction bases numbered 8, after V lost 3 bases and J lost 4 bases. From germline, CDR1 is SGHDT and CDR2 YYEEEE. This CDR3 is 15 amino acids long. TCRdb redid the calling of the RT-PCR reads with MiXCR, one entry per CDR3 protein. The sample carries approximately 700,000 distinct CDR3 sequences, about 15% recorded once. This clonotype occurred a few times. Antigen specificity is unknown. The origin of this receptor is a man aged 50 or older who received an inactivated influenza vaccine. The sequencing used PBMCs from blood, collected around 14 days before vaccination. The rearrangement joins TRBV5-6 to TRBJ1-2; TRBD1 agrees at 8 bases. In nucleotides, the CDR3 is TGTGCCAGCAGCTACCTCAGGGGGCGCAGCTATGGCTACACCTTC. Translating gives CASSYLRGRSYGYTF. The full variable domain, its missing parts supplied by reference TRBV5-6 and TRBJ1-2, is DAGVTQSPTHLIKTRGQQVTLRCSPKSGHDTVSWYQQALGQGPQFIFQYYEEEERQRGNFPDRFSGHQFPNYSSELNVNALLLGDSALYLCASSYLRGRSYGYTFGSGTRLTVV.